This T cell receptor (beta chain) emerged from a study of T cells in Graves' hyperthyroidism and ophthalmopathy (dated by TCRdb to 2018 to 2020). As for the study more broadly: Peripheral blood was collected at initial diagnosis, before any treatment. To identify distinguishing TCR V-J signatures, a discovery cohort of 100 patients was used, comprising 40 to 45 with Graves' ophthalmopathy and some 57 with stable Graves' hyperthyroidism. Whether ophthalmopathy could be predicted prospectively was tested in an independent validation cohort made up of under 20 hyperthyroidism patients plus 17 patients who later progressed to ophthalmopathy. The roughly 100 discovery patients were randomly divided into training and test sets at a 7:3 ratio. Thyroid tissue and blood T-cell repertoires from about six Graves' hyperthyroidism patients were also compared in the study. Once sampling was done, hyperthyroidism patients were given methimazole at a starting dose of 30 mg daily, whereas ophthalmopathy patients were given high-dose intravenous methylprednisolone. The paper reports TCR Vbeta CDR3 sequencing of roughly 140 peripheral blood samples: approximately 41 ophthalmopathy, fewer than 85 hyperthyroidism and 17 progressor patients. Study-wide findings and limitations: Most expanded thyroid clonotypes (frequency above 0.001) were also detected in blood, suggesting blood repertoires may reflect thyroid immune responses. Sample size was not statistically predetermined, and blinding of investigators to group allocation was not performed. In validation, the model predicted progression to ophthalmopathy a median of around six months before onset, with about 67% sensitivity and 72.22% specificity. Ophthalmopathy was separated from stable hyperthyroidism by a 13 V-J signature model, with 85% to 90% sensitivity and approximately 81% specificity obtained in cross-validation and 80%/75% obtained in testing.

This clonotype was observed at least ten times. The antigen this receptor binds is unknown. No qualities accompany the bases; no much larger clone lies one base away. The TCR beta CDR3 regions were amplified from RNA transcripts. The first round of RT-PCR for the TCR CDR3 was performed with the HTBI primer set and the Qiagen OneStep RT-PCR kit. The libraries were constructed in a second round of multiplex PCR and then size-selected and purified. Sequencing of the libraries was done on an Illumina HiSeq2000 using paired-end 100 bp reads. On the authors' methods: SOAPnuke was used to process the raw data, throwing out any read that contained adapters or uncalled bases, had a mean Phred below 15, or lacked an exact constant-primer or identifier match. High-quality paired reads were merged with COPE v1.2.5, and unique nucleotide sequences were defined as clonotypes. Clonotypes were aligned to IMGT TRBV, TRBD and TRBJ reference segments using MiTCR v1.1. The analysis was restricted to V-J combinations with a frequency above 0.0001, which together covered around 99% of the repertoires. A TCS score was defined as the ratio between F50 (clonal expansion) and ExV (chaos), using BLOSUM62-based TCRdist between CDR3 peptides within each V-J. Welch's t-statistics and random forest reduced several hundred V-J features to around 14, which were used in a naive Bayes classifier (R e1071). TCRdb reprocessed the public reads (quality trimming at Q25 with fastp, clone calling with MiXCR) and kept in-frame beta chains. One record per CDR3 amino acid sequence lists the most common genes and DNA. Clone size and V and J calls follow TCRdb, not the original study. The sample table holds around 300,000 distinct CDR3 sequences, of which roughly 15% were seen once. 30% to 35% of the sample is taken by the ten largest.

The germline V gene specifies MNHNS as CDR1 and SASEGT as CDR2. From the cysteine through the phenylalanine, the CDR3 covers 15 amino acids. The entry retains the CDR3 DNA only, 45 bases that are in frame from base 1. Trimming removed 2 bases from V and 10 bases from J; the gene matches leave 4 bases unexplained. Hyperthyroidism patients were newly diagnosed, with disease duration under 2 months, and aged 18 to 65 years. The study excluded patients with uncontrolled infections, other autoimmune diseases, pregnancy or lactation. Diagnoses were established on the basis of clinical symptoms, serum thyroxine and TRAb, thyroid ultrasound, and orbital computed tomography. Blood from progressor patients was drawn when they were first diagnosed with hyperthyroidism, before any ophthalmopathy symptoms appeared. Ficoll-Paque density gradient centrifugation was used to isolate PBMCs from around 10 ml of fresh peripheral blood. Progressor patients were initially diagnosed with Graves' hyperthyroidism and developed ophthalmopathy during follow-up. Total RNA was extracted using Trizol reagent, and RNA quality was assessed on an Agilent 2100 Bioanalyzer.

Sequenced material: blood. The sequence was obtained from a woman aged 50 to 60 with Graves' hyperthyroidism that later progressed to Graves' ophthalmopathy. The chain is assembled from TRBV6-1 and TRBJ2-1; 14 nucleotides in the junction match TRBD2. For the CDR3, the sequence is CASSESGLAGGEQFF. Read as DNA, the sequence is TGTGCCAGCAGTGAAAGTGGACTAGCGGGAGGCGAGCAGTTCTTC.